This T cell receptor (beta chain) is from a study of beta chain features in type 1 diabetes. Study-wide results and caveats: Amplification by PCR could prefer shorter templates, with the same effect in patients and controls.

All of the isolated RNA was reverse transcribed, so expressed TCRB transcripts were sequenced. Sequencing used immunoSEQ multiplex PCR; TCRdb keeps in-frame clones, though not all of them. The sample carries 80,000 to 90,000 clones, roughly 30% recorded once. Germline V gene lookup returns CDR1 MNHEY and CDR2 SVGAGI. V was cut by 7 bases and J by 4 bases, with 19 bases left in between. This CDR3 has 15 residues. Sorting of CD4+ naive, central memory, regulatory and stem cell-like memory cells was performed via CD45RO/CCR7/CD25/CD127/CD95/CD27. Details on this clone: Its matching antigen is unknown.

The receptor's source is a woman younger than 30 in good health. Sequencing was done on a sample of stem cell memory CD4+ T cells from blood. The rearrangement uses TRBV6-5 and TRBJ1-2, with D perhaps TRBD1 (6 bases). CDR3 nucleotides: TGTGCCAGCACCACCCAGACCAGGGGCTTCTATGGCTACACCTTC. The encoded protein is CASTTQTRGFYGYTF.